This T cell receptor (beta chain) derives from a study of early T cells in non-severe SARS-CoV-2 infection. The germline V gene has CDR1 MNHNS and CDR2 SASEGT. The CDR3 length is 11 residues. The ends were cut back, 4 bases at V and 7 bases at J, with 7 bases in the middle. Unique molecular identifiers (one per individual cDNA molecule) were attached. TCRdb used MiXCR to reprocess the 5' RACE reads, holding one entry per CDR3 protein. The table shows tens of thousands of distinct CDR3 sequences, with nearly 5% occurring only once. Input material: whole blood. The J gene is TRBJ1-1, the V gene TRBV6-1; D gene uncertain. The TCR was taken from an adult who was a healthcare worker with PCR-confirmed SARS-CoV-2 infection or an uninfected control (not recorded which). The CDR3 loop reads CASSVAVEAFF. The CDR3 DNA reads TGTGCCAGCAGTGTGGCGGTTGAAGCTTTCTTT.